The 19 T cell receptor beta chains below come from one sample, sequenced in a study of neurological immune-mediated disorders. TCRdb called the 5' RACE reads again in MiXCR, with one record for every CDR3 protein. The table has about 45,000 distinct CDR3 sequences, approximately 13% seen once; the top ten hold 11%. Indicated time point: longitudinal time-point 3. The material sequenced was PBMCs. The receptors were sampled from a man aged 25 to 40 in good health.

V gene TRBV20-1 combines with J gene TRBJ2-4, with a weak D call TRBD2 (5 bases). Germline CDR1 and CDR2: DFQATT and SNEGSKA (reference sequence). The CDR3 length is 15 residues. Between the trimmed V and J ends, which lost 6 bases and 0 bases, there was a span of 15 bases. CDR3 region: CSAYSSTQAKNIQYF. Here the CDR3 DNA reads TGCAGTGCGTATTCTAGCACCCAAGCCAAAAACATTCAGTACTTC.

This clonotype has ten or more counts. The V gene is TRBV5-1, the J gene TRBJ2-5, with a possible D match to TRBD1 (6 bases). With 0 bases removed from V and 3 bases from J, the gap between germline ends came to 9 bases. CDR1 is SGHRS, CDR2 YFSETQ, per germline. The CDR3 has 14 amino acids. The CDR3 nucleotides read TGCGCCAGCAGCTTGGGACAGGTGAAAGAGACCCAGTACTTC. Residues: CASSLGQVKETQYF.

This clonotype has ten or more counts. The CDR3 coding sequence is TGCGCCAGCAGCCCGGGATTGACCAGCGAGCAGTACTTC. This gives the protein CASSPGLTSEQYF. This chain links TRBV5-1 with TRBJ2-7; D possibly corresponds to TRBD2 (5 bases). V was shortened by 4 bases and J by 6 bases, with 14 bases between the two germline ends. The CDR3 contains 13 residues. CDR1 and CDR2 from the germline V gene are SGHRS and YFSETQ.

This clonotype was counted at least ten times. The V call is TRBV28, the J call TRBJ2-2; D gene ambiguous. Germline V gives CDR1 MDHEN, CDR2 SYDVKM. The ends were cut back, 6 bases at V and 1 base at J, with 12 bases in the middle. The CDR3 length is 15 residues. The CDR3, as DNA: TGTGCCAGCAGCAATGGGTTTCGGAACACCGGGGAGCTGTTTTTT. Protein sequence: CASSNGFRNTGELFF.

This clonotype appeared many times. The genes are TRBV20-1 and TRBJ2-5, with 10 bases that match TRBD2. The CDR3 spans 16 residues. Germline V lookup: CDR1 DFQATT, CDR2 SNEGSKA (reference sequence). The V segment lost 0 bases and the J segment 4 bases; nucleotides outside the gene matches: 8. CDR3 DNA: TGCAGTGCTAGAGATGAAGCGGGAGGGGGTCTAGAGACCCAGTACTTC. This gives the protein CSARDEAGGGLETQYF.

This clonotype was recorded at least ten times. This sequence joins TRBV7-9 and TRBJ1-1; the match to TRBD1 covers 11 bases. The ends lost 5 bases at V and 8 bases at J; junction bases unmatched: 13. The CDR3 covers 16 residues. Germline assignment: CDR1 SEHNR and CDR2 FQNEAQ (reference sequence). The CDR3 region has the DNA TGTGCCAGCAGCCCCAGGACAGGGGGCGGTGAGCGGGAAGCTTTCTTT. Its protein product is CASSPRTGGGEREAFF.

In this sample, this clonotype turned up many times. The V call is TRBV28, the J call TRBJ1-5; weak D call: TRBD1 (5 bases). Trimming cost V 2 bases and J 6 bases, with 8 bases left between them. The CDR3 is 13 amino acids. CDR1 is MDHEN and CDR2 is SYDVKM in the germline V gene. Written as DNA, the CDR3 is TGTGCCAGCAGTTTAAATGGGGGTCAGCCCCAGCATTTT. This codes for CASSLNGGQPQHF.

This clonotype was picked up many times. CDR3 region: CSASGGVLAGAEQFF. CDR3 DNA sequence: TGCAGTGCTAGTGGTGGGGTTCTAGCGGGAGCTGAGCAGTTCTTC. V and J are TRBV20-1 and TRBJ2-1; TRBD2 agrees at 10 bases. The CDR3 contains 15 residues. CDR1 is DFQATT, CDR2 SNEGSKA, per germline (reference sequence). V lost 3 bases to trimming and J lost 9 bases; unmatched junction nucleotides: 11.

The chain carries TRBV18 and TRBJ2-7; 9 bases fit TRBD1. Germline-derived CDR1 and CDR2 are KGHSH and LQKENI. The ends lost 4 bases at V and 5 bases at J; junction bases unmatched: 12. This CDR3 has 16 residues. The chain's CDR3 is CASSLSGTGQGHEQYF. The DNA for the CDR3 is TGTGCCAGCTCACTCTCCGGGACAGGGCAGGGACACGAGCAGTACTTC. The whole variable domain, remainder taken from reference TRBV18 and TRBJ2-7, is NAGVMQNPRHLVRRRGQEARLRCSPMKGHSHVYWYRQLPEEGLKFMVYLQKENIIDESGMPKERFSAEFPKEGPSILRIQQVVRGDSAAYFCASSLSGTGQGHEQYFGPGTRLTVT.

This clonotype was seen many times. The chain has TRBV20-1 and TRBJ2-7, with 13 bases lining up with TRBD2. From germline, CDR1 is DFQATT and CDR2 SNEGSKA (reference sequence). The CDR3 loop spans 16 amino acids. The junction had 11 bases not matched to a gene; V was cut back by 6 bases and J by 3 bases. The CDR3 nucleotides read TGCAGTGCCACCCCAGGAACTAGCGGGGGGGGCTACGAGCAGTACTTC. Translated: CSATPGTSGGGYEQYF.

This clonotype was seen repeatedly, ten times or more. The chain combines TRBV29-1 with TRBJ1-2; D not resolved. The CDR3 loop spans 12 amino acids. V was cut by 4 bases and J by 8 bases, with 14 bases left in between. Germline V CDR1 and CDR2: SQVTM, ANQGSEA. CDR3 protein: CSVVKAESGYTF. Written as DNA, the CDR3 is TGCAGCGTTGTGAAGGCAGAGTCCGGCTACACCTTC. Full variable domain (missing parts from reference TRBV29-1 and TRBJ1-2): SAVISQKPSRDICQRGTSLTIQCQVDSQVTMMFWYRQQPGQSLTLIATANQGSEATYESGFVIDKFPISRPNLTFSTLTVSNMSPEDSSIYLCSVVKAESGYTFGSGTRLTVV.

This clonotype came up many times. The rearrangement links TRBV18 to TRBJ1-5; D is unresolved. CDR1 and CDR2 from the germline V gene are KGHSH and LQKENI. Trimming left V 4 bases short and J 0 bases short, with 7 bases between. CDR3 length equals 14 residues. In DNA, the CDR3 is TGTGCCAGCTCACAGCAGAATAGCAATCAGCCCCAGCATTTT. Protein product: CASSQQNSNQPQHF. The full variable domain, completed using reference TRBV18 and TRBJ1-5, is NAGVMQNPRHLVRRRGQEARLRCSPMKGHSHVYWYRQLPEEGLKFMVYLQKENIIDESGMPKERFSAEFPKEGPSILRIQQVVRGDSAAYFCASSQQNSNQPQHFGDGTRLSIL.

This clonotype came up many times. This sequence joins TRBV3-1 and TRBJ2-7; TRBD2 matches 7 bases. Unmatched junction bases numbered 3, after V lost 4 bases and J lost 3 bases. The CDR3 sequence is 13 residues long. Germline V gene lookup returns CDR1 LGHDT and CDR2 YNNKEL (reference sequence). The CDR3 DNA follows: TGTGCCAGCAGCCTCGGGAGGCTCTACGAGCAGTACTTC. It encodes CASSLGRLYEQYF.

A word on this clonotype: This may be a read error: a much more frequent sequence differs by one nucleotide. The chain joins TRBV7-9 to TRBJ1-5; D is uncertain. From germline, CDR1 is SEHNR and CDR2 FQNEAQ (reference sequence). This CDR3 has 15 amino acids. DNA of the CDR3: TGTGCCAACAGCTTAGACGGGAGGGACAATCAGCCCCAGCATTTT. Amino acid sequence: CANSLDGRDNQPQHF. Combining the CDR3 with reference TRBV7-9 and TRBJ1-5 gives the whole variable domain DTGVSQNPRHKITKRGQNVTFRCDPISEHNRLYWYRQTLGQGPEFLTYFQNEAQLEKSRLLSDRFSAERPKGSFSTLEIQRTEQGDSAMYLCANSLDGRDNQPQHFGDGTRLSIL.

CDR3 coding DNA: TGTGCCAGCAGCCCCCGGGGGGGGGTATACGAGCAGTACTTC. Its protein is CASSPRGGVYEQYF. The chain links TRBV11-2 to TRBJ2-7, with 8 positions matching TRBD2. CDR1 and CDR2 (germline): SGHAT, FQNNGV. The CDR3 has 14 amino acids. V dropped 5 bases and J dropped 4; count of bases not matched to a gene: 7.

This clonotype was picked up a small number of times. This chain links TRBV15 with TRBJ1-2; D is perhaps TRBD1 (5 bases). From germline, CDR1 is LNHNV and CDR2 YYDKDF (reference sequence). This CDR3 is 19 amino acids long. V was trimmed by 3 bases and J by 2 bases, leaving 25 bases between them. CDR3 sequence reads: CATSSREQGQGIRNYGYTF. CDR3 coding DNA: TGTGCCACCAGCAGCAGAGAGCAAGGGCAGGGAATTCGAAACTATGGCTACACCTTC.

This clonotype was counted only a few times. This chain connects TRBV20-1 to TRBJ1-2, with no clear D. Per the germline V gene, CDR1 is DFQATT and CDR2 is SNEGSKA (reference sequence). Deletions cut 5 bases from V and 2 bases from J, with 9 bases between. There are 12 residues in the CDR3. CDR3 DNA: TGCAGTGCTCCCCCAGTCAACTATGGCTACACCTTC. Protein: CSAPPVNYGYTF.

This clonotype was counted many times. The chain recombines TRBV6-5 with TRBJ2-1; 7 nucleotides align to TRBD1. The length of the CDR3 is 15 residues. With 7 bases clipped from V and 5 bases from J, the junction kept 11 bases outside the gene matches. CDR1 and CDR2 (germline): MNHEY, SVGAGI. This chain's CDR3 is CASTKDRVAHNEQFF. The CDR3 nucleotides read TGTGCCAGCACTAAAGACAGGGTAGCCCACAATGAGCAGTTCTTC.

By sample share, this clonotype is medium-sized (0.01 to 0.1%). The V call is TRBV10-3, the J call TRBJ1-5; TRBD1 aligns across 7 bases. Germline V lookup: CDR1 ENHRY, CDR2 SYGVKD. The V and J ends lost 3 bases and 6 bases, in that order; junction bases with no gene match: 5. The CDR3 runs to 14 residues. The CDR3 DNA reads TGTGCCATCAGTGAAAGACAGGGAAGTCAGCCCCAGCATTTT. Amino acid sequence: CAISERQGSQPQHF.